Following are 20 T cell receptor beta chains from one sample sequenced in a study of blood T cell repertoires in COVID-19. Generated by immunoSEQ multiplex PCR, the TCRdb table keeps only in-frame clones and is missing some. The sample holds some 270,000 clones, around 89% seen once. Sequencing used PBMCs or T cells enriched from blood (not recorded which). The source of these receptors is a woman between 25 and 40 years old with acute COVID-19.

The CDR3 spells CSVPQGALWGRTNTEAFF. CDR3 coding DNA: TGCAGCGTTCCTCAGGGGGCGCTCTGGGGTCGTACTAACACTGAAGCTTTCTTT. The chain recombines TRBV29-1 with TRBJ1-1, with 8 bases aligning to TRBD1. V was clipped by 5 bases and J by 2 bases; unmatched bases: 19. There are 18 residues in the CDR3. Germline-derived CDR1 and CDR2 are SQVTM and ANQGSEA.

This chain uses TRBV7-9 with TRBJ2-3, with a tentative D call TRBD2 (5 bases). Germline lookup yields CDR1 SEHNR and CDR2 FQNEAQ (reference sequence). The CDR3 is 15 amino acids. V lost 2 bases, J lost 6 bases, and 15 bases lay in between. For the CDR3, the DNA is TGTGCCAGCAGCTTAATCGGGGTAGTGCTGGATACGCAGTATTTT. This sequence encodes CASSLIGVVLDTQYF.

The CDR3: CASSTPIPGDTGELFF. The CDR3 DNA follows: TGTGCCAGTAGTACCCCCATTCCAGGGGATACCGGGGAGCTGTTTTTT. This chain connects TRBV19 to TRBJ2-2, with D possibly matching TRBD1 (6 bases). The V end lost 4 bases, the J end lost 5 bases, and 17 bases lay between the germline ends. Per the germline V gene, CDR1 is LNHDA and CDR2 is SQIVND (reference sequence). The CDR3 is 16 residues long. The variable domain in full, completed from reference TRBV19 and TRBJ2-2, reads DGGITQSPKYLFRKEGQNVTLSCEQNLNHDAMYWYRQDPGQGLRLIYYSQIVNDFQKGDIAEGYSVSREKKESFPLTVTSAQKNPTAFYLCASSTPIPGDTGELFFGEGSRLTVL.

The rearrangement uses TRBV28 and TRBJ1-6; TRBD1 matches at 8 bases. Per the germline V gene, CDR1 is MDHEN and CDR2 is SYDVKM. V lost 6 bases and J lost 6; bases outside the gene matches: 13. The CDR3 extends over 17 amino acids. DNA for the CDR3: TGTGCCAGCAGACCAGCGACAGGGGTTTTCCTTAATTCACCCCTCCACTTT. Translating gives CASRPATGVFLNSPLHF.

This chain uses TRBV9 with TRBJ1-3; D possibly corresponds to TRBD1 (6 bases). This CDR3 is built from 15 residues. The V and J ends lost 2 bases and 4 bases respectively, with 13 bases between them. CDR1 and CDR2 (germline): SGDLS, YYNGEE. The CDR3 here is CASSVSDRNGNTIYF. CDR3 DNA sequence: TGTGCCAGCAGCGTTTCCGACAGGAACGGAAACACCATATATTTT.

In the case of this clone: The same CDR3 arises from other DNA sequences in this sample as well. V is TRBV19 and J is TRBJ2-7; 10 bases agree with TRBD2. Trimming took 5 bases from V and 2 from J; bases not matched to a gene: 3. Germline assignment: CDR1 LNHDA and CDR2 SQIVND (reference sequence). The CDR3 contains 14 residues. The CDR3 nucleotides are TGTGCCAGTAGTCCAGGACTAGCGGCCTACGAGCAGTACTTC. It codes for CASSPGLAAYEQYF. Together with reference TRBV19 and TRBJ2-7, the CDR3 gives the full variable domain: DGGITQSPKYLFRKEGQNVTLSCEQNLNHDAMYWYRQDPGQGLRLIYYSQIVNDFQKGDIAEGYSVSREKKESFPLTVTSAQKNPTAFYLCASSPGLAAYEQYFGPGTRLTVT.

The V gene is TRBV4-1, the J gene TRBJ2-1; 8 nucleotides agree with TRBD2. J was trimmed by 6 bases and V by 4 bases; bases with no gene match: 8. Germline V gene data show CDR1 as MGHRA and CDR2 as YSYEKL. This CDR3 contains 15 residues. The DNA for the CDR3 is TGCGCCAGCAGCCTAGAGCGGGAGTTGAGCAATGAGCAGTTCTTC. Translated: CASSLERELSNEQFF.

This rearrangement joins TRBV28 to TRBJ2-1, with no clear D. The CDR3 loop spans 13 amino acids. Germline V gene sequence: CDR1 MDHEN, CDR2 SYDVKM. Between the trimmed V and J ends, which lost 6 bases and 0 bases, there was a span of 6 bases. CDR3 sequence: CASRVSSYNEQFF. DNA of the CDR3: TGTGCCAGCAGGGTCAGCTCCTACAATGAGCAGTTCTTC.

The chain has TRBV27 and TRBJ2-7; a weak D match, TRBD2 (6 bases). CDR1 is MNHEY, CDR2 SMNVEV, per germline (reference sequence). V lost 3 bases to trimming and J lost 0 bases, with 12 bases between them. The CDR3 spans 15 residues. CDR3 sequence reads: CASSLRGQGSYEQYF. The CDR3 DNA reads as TGTGCCAGCAGTTTGCGGGGCCAGGGCTCCTACGAGCAGTACTTC.

The chain combines TRBV15 with TRBJ2-3; TRBD2 aligns across 11 bases. The V segment lost 5 bases and the J segment 9 bases; nucleotides outside the gene matches: 7. The CDR3 loop spans 14 amino acids. Germline values: CDR1 LNHNV, CDR2 YYDKDF (reference sequence). CDR3 sequence: CATSETSGVRTQYF. Written as DNA, the CDR3 is TGTGCCACCAGCGAGACTAGCGGGGTGAGGACGCAGTATTTT.

The rearrangement links TRBV11-2 to TRBJ2-1; 9 positions agree with TRBD1. The germline V gene has CDR1 SGHAT and CDR2 FQNNGV. The CDR3 runs 15 residues. V lost 4 bases, J lost 4 bases, and 5 bases stayed unmatched. The CDR3 is CASSSPGQGYNEQFF. The CDR3 DNA sequence: TGTGCCAGCAGCTCGCCGGGACAGGGATACAATGAGCAGTTCTTC.

J is TRBJ2-2 and V is TRBV19; TRBD2 aligns across 14 bases. This CDR3 is built from 17 residues. From germline, CDR1 is LNHDA and CDR2 SQIVND (reference sequence). Trimming at V came to 6 bases and at J to 6 bases, leaving 9 bases not matched to a gene. The CDR3 DNA is TGTGCCAGTAGCCCGACTAGCGGGAGGGCCTCGGCCGGGGAGCTGTTTTTT. As protein: CASSPTSGRASAGELFF.

The chain joins TRBV7-9 to TRBJ1-2; possibly TRBD1 for D (5 bases). The length of the CDR3 is 13 residues. Germline V CDR1 and CDR2: SEHNR, FQNEAQ (reference sequence). Between the trimmed V and J ends, which lost 6 bases and 5 bases, there was a span of 13 bases. The CDR3 here is CASRPDSEYGYTF. The DNA for the CDR3 is TGTGCCAGCAGACCTGACAGCGAATATGGCTACACCTTC.

This clone was seen a few times. This chain links TRBV15 with TRBJ2-6; 10 nucleotides line up with TRBD2. The V gene end was trimmed by 3 bases and the J gene end by 0 bases; junction bases not matched to a gene: 5. The CDR3 spans 18 residues. Looked up from germline, CDR1 is LNHNV and CDR2 is YYDKDF (reference sequence). For the CDR3, the DNA is TGTGCCACCAGCAGCATCCGGACTAGCGGCTCTGGGGCCAACGTCCTGACTTTC. It codes for CATSSIRTSGSGANVLTF.

This chain links TRBV9 with TRBJ2-3; TRBD1 aligns across 10 bases. Germline V CDR1 and CDR2: SGDLS, YYNGEE. The CDR3 spans 17 residues. The J segment lost 3 bases and the V segment lost 6 bases, leaving 13 bases of the junction unmatched. DNA for the CDR3: TGTGCCAGCACCCCGCCCCTCGACAGGGGGCAAACAGATACGCAGTATTTT. Its protein product is CASTPPLDRGQTDTQYF.

The chain carries TRBV12-5 and TRBJ1-1; D is perhaps TRBD1 (6 bases). This CDR3 is 13 amino acids long. Germline loops: CDR1 LGHNT, CDR2 FRNRAP. Trimming removed 7 bases from V and 10 bases from J, with 19 bases in between. The CDR3 coding sequence is TGTGCTAGTGCCATGCTACAGGGAGGGGCAGCTTTCTTT. Residues: CASAMLQGGAAFF.

This chain joins TRBV2 and TRBJ2-7; TRBD2 might be the D (5 bases). The germline CDR1 and CDR2 sequences are SNHLY and FYNNEI. Trimming stripped 3 bases from V and 2 bases from J, with 11 bases between. The CDR3 runs 14 residues. CDR3 residues: CASSESERPYEQYF. CDR3 coding DNA: TGTGCCAGCAGTGAGAGCGAGCGGCCCTACGAGCAGTACTTC.

The CDR3 DNA sequence: TGTGCCAGCAGCCCAGGGACTAGCGGGAGGGCCGTGCAGTACTTC. It specifies CASSPGTSGRAVQYF. This chain uses TRBV7-2 with TRBJ2-7; 16 bases match TRBD2. CDR3 length: 15 amino acids. J gave up 9 bases and V 5 bases, and 7 bases lay outside the gene matches. CDR1 is SGHTA and CDR2 is FQGNSA in the germline V gene.

This chain joins TRBV4-1 and TRBJ2-5, with 9 bases fitting TRBD1. The CDR3 loop spans 14 amino acids. The ends lost 6 bases at V and 5 bases at J; junction bases unmatched: 7. Germline loops: CDR1 MGHRA, CDR2 YSYEKL. This chain's CDR3 is CASSQDRGFETQYF. The CDR3 nucleotides read TGCGCCAGCAGTCAGGACAGGGGATTTGAGACCCAGTACTTC.

J is TRBJ2-1 and V is TRBV3-1 (or the pseudogene TRBV3-2), with 9 bases identical to TRBD2. Germline lookup yields CDR1 LGHDT and CDR2 YNNKEL (reference sequence). The CDR3 consists of 18 residues. V was pared by 0 bases and J by 0 bases, with 6 bases of the junction left unmatched. The CDR3 is CASSQERTSAISYNEQFF. The CDR3 region has the DNA TGTGCCAGCAGCCAAGAGAGGACTAGCGCGATCTCCTACAATGAGCAGTTCTTC.